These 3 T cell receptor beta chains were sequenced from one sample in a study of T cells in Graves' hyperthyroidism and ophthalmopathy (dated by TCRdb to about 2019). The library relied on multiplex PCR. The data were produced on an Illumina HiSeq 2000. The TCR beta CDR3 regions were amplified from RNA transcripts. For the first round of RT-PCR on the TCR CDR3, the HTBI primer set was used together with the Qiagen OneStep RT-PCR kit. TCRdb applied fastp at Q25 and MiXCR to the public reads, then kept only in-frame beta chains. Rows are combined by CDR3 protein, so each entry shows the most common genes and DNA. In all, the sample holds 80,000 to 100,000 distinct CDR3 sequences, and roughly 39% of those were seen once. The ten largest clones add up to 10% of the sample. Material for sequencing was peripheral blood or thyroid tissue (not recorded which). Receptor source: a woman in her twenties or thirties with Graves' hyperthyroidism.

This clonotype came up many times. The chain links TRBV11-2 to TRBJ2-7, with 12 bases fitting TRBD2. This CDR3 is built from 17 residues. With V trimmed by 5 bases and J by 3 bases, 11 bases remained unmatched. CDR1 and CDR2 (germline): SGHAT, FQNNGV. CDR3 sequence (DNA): TGTGCCAGCAGCCGATCCGTGAGGACTAGCGGGGACTACGAGCAGTACTTC. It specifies CASSRSVRTSGDYEQYF.

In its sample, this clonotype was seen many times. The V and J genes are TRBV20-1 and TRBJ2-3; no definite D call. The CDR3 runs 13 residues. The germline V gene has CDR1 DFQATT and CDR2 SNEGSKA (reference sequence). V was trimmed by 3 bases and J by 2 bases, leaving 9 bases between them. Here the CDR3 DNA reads TGCAGTGCTAGTTCTAAGCCCACAGATACGCAGTATTTT. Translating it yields CSASSKPTDTQYF.

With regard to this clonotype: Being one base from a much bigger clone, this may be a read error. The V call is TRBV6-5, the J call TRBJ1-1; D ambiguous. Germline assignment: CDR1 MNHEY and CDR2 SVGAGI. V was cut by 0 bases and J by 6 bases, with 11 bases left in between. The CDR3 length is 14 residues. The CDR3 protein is CASSYSRMGSEAFF. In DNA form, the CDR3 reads TGTGCCAGCAGTTACTCCCGGATGGGGTCTGAAGCTTTCTTT.